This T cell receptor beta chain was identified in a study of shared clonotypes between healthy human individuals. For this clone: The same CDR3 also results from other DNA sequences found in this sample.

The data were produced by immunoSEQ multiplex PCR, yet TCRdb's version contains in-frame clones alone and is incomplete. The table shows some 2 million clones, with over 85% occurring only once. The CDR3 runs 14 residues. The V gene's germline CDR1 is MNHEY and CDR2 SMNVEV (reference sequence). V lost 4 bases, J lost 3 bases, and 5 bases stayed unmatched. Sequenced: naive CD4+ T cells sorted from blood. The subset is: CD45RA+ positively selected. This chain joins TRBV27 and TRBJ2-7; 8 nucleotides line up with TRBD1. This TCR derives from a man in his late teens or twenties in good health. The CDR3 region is CASSSGTGGYEQYF. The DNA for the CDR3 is TGTGCCAGCAGTTCGGGGACAGGCGGCTACGAGCAGTACTTC.